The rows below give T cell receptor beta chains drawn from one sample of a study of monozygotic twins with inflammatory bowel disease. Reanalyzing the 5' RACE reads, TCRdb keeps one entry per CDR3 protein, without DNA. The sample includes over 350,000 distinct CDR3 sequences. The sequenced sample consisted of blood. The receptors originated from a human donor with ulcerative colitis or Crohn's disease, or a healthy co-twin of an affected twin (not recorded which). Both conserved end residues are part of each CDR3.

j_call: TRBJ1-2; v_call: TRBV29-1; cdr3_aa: CSVESGGEYGYTF
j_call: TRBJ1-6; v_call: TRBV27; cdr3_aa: CASSLDGPSPLHF
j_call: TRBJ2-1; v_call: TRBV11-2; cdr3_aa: CASSLDGWNEQFF
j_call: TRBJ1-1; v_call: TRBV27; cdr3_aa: CASSLSHRGPTEAFF
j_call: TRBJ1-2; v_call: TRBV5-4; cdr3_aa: CASSLQGLNYGYTF
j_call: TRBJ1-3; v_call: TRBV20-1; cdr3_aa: CSARDAGQGTESNF
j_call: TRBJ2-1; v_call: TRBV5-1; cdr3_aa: CASSYHSGGVNEQFF
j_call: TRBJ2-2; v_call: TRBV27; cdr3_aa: CASSLSPPGGAWIWNTGELFF
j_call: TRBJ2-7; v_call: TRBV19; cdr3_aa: CASSTGPLVEQYF
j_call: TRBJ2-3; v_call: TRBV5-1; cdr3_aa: CASSIHRGGNTDTQYF
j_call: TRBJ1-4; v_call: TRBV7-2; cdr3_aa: CASRGGDFLGEKLFF
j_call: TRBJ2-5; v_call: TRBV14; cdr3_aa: CASSQDLPWVLGETQYF
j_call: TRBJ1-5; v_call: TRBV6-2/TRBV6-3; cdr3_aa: CASSSLLTGRQPQHF
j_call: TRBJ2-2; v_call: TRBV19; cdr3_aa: CASSIGGNTGELFF
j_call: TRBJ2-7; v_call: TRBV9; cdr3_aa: CASSPELDRRYEQYF
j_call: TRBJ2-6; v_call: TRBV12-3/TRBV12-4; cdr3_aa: CASSFGFPRTGANVLTF
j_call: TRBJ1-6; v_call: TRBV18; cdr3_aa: CASSPTGFDSPLHF
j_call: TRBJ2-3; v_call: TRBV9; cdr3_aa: CASSRAGAGGAQYF
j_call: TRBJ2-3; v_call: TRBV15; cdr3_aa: CATSRPLGRLLAGYRTDTQYF
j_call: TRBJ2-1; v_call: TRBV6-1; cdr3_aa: CASSEAPRGEQFF
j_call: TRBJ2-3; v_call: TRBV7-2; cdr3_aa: CASSLVGTASTDTQYF
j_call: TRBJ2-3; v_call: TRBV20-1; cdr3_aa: CSAKFSPRADTQYF
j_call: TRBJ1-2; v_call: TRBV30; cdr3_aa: CAWSGTGEYGYTF
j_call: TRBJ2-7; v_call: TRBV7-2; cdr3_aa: CASSLGQGVYEQYF
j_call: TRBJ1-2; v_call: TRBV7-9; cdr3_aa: CASSTGMVPYGYTF
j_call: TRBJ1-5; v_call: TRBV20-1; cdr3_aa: CSAKLPTAAQTENQPQHF
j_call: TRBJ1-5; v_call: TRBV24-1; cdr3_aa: CATSDTAGTSDQPQHF
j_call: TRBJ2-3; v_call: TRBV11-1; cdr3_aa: CASSNPSDDTDTQYF
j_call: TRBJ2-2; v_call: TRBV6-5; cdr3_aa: CASSFGTELYTGELFF
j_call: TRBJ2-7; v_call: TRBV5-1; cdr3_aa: CASSWGQGFEQYF
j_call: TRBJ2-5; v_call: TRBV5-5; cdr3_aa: CASSLASRVIEETQYF
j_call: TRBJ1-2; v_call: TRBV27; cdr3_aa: CASSTGTGEGGYTF
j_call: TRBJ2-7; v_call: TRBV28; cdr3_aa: CASSTFGPGTYEQYF
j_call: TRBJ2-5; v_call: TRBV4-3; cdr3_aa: CASSQSDRVVGTQYF
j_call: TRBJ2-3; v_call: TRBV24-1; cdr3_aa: CATSDRTGVGTDTQYF
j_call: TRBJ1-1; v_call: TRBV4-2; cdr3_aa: CASRRLGQGNTEAFF
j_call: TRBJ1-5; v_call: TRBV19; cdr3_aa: CASRPVGSNQPQHF
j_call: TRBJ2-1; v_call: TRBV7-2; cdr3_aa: CASSLPGLAGGPSEQFF
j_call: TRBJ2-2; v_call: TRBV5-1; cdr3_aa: CASSLGFGTGELFF
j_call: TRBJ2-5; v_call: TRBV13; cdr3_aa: CASSLAGELQETQYF
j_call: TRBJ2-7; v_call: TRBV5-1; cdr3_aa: CASSPRASGDEQYF
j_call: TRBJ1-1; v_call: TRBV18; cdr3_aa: CASSPQTMNTEAFF
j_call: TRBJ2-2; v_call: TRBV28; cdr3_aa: CASSLLDRAHPNTGELFF
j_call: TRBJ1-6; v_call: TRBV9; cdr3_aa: CAGFHYNSPLHF
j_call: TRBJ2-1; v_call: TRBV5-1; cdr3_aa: CASVPRPGTYNEQFF
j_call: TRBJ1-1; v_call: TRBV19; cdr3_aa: CASSPRQGQNTEAFF
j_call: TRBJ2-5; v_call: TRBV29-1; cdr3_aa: CSVDRSAGPETQYF